This TCR beta chain derives from a study of cytomegalovirus exposure and HLA in healthy donors. 60 Vbeta and 13 Jbeta primers were used in PCR. The assay was immunoSEQ multiplex PCR, and TCRdb's table has in-frame clones only and misses some. The table shows about 36,000 clones, with nearly 70% occurring only once. As regards this clone: Its target is unknown.

The CDR3 has 17 residues. CDR1 and CDR2 from the germline V gene are SGHDN and FVKESK. V was pared by 4 bases and J by 0 bases, with 11 bases of the junction left unmatched. Study-wide results and limits: Sequence variants that were highly shared formed a cluster that was likely a sequencing artifact.

The chain uses TRBV14 and TRBJ2-7, with 8 bases identical to TRBD2. Sequences were obtained from PBMCs. The origin of this receptor is a man younger than 40 in good health and CMV-seronegative. The DNA of the CDR3 is TGTGCCAGCAGCCGACGCCTTACTAGCGGAAGCTCCTACGAGCAGTACTTC. This encodes CASSRRLTSGSSYEQYF.